These T cell receptor beta chains were read from a single sample in a study of cytomegalovirus exposure and HLA in healthy donors. Assay used: immunoSEQ multiplex PCR; TCRdb lists only in-frame clones, some missing. The sample consists of around 170,000 clones, about 82% of them appearing once. Sample: PBMCs. Source of these receptors: a man between 18 and 35 years old in good health and CMV-seronegative. Both conserved end residues are part of each CDR3. The D gene is left open where the match is weak. Size is omitted from some rows. Given values are once, few, many or a class for expanded clones.

clone_size,v_call,d_call,j_call,cdr3_nt,cdr3_aa
-,TRBV25-1,TRBD2,TRBJ2-3,TGTGCCAGCAGTGATCTCGGACTAGCGGGGGTAGATACGCAGTATTTT,CASSDLGLAGVDTQYF
-,TRBV10-3,TRBD2,TRBJ2-5,TGTGCCATCAGTGTTGGTAGCGGGAGTGGAGAGACCCAGTACTTC,CAISVGSGSGETQYF
-,TRBV15,-,TRBJ1-4,TGTGCCACCAGCATGGGGGGACGTGACGAGTTTTTT,CATSMGGRDEFF
-,TRBV30,TRBD1,TRBJ2-6,TGTGCCTGGAGGGGACAGGCGATCTCTGGGGCCAACGTCCTGACTTTC,CAWRGQAISGANVLTF
-,TRBV6-1,-,TRBJ2-7,TGTGCCACCAGCGCCGGGTGGCAGTCCTACGAGCAGTACTTC,CATSAGWQSYEQYF
once,TRBV18,-,TRBJ1-2,TGTGCCAGCTCACCTCAGGGTATATTAGGATATGGCTACACCTTC,CASSPQGILGYGYTF
-,TRBV28,-,TRBJ2-7,TGTGCCAGCAGTTTGGAGGCTAGCGCTAACTACGAGCAGTACTTC,CASSLEASANYEQYF
-,TRBV30,-,TRBJ1-3,TGTGCCTGGAGGGACTTGAGCTCTGGAAACACCATATATTTT,CAWRDLSSGNTIYF
-,TRBV7-8,-,TRBJ1-4,TGTGCCAGCAGCTTACAGGGTTATGAAAAACTGTTTTTT,CASSLQGYEKLFF
-,TRBV10-2,TRBD1,TRBJ1-2,TGCGCCAGTACTCGACAGGGGGATTATGGCTACACCTTC,CASTRQGDYGYTF
-,TRBV10-3,-,TRBJ2-7,TGTGCCATCAGTGAGGGAGTCTGGAGCTCCTACGAGCAGTACTTC,CAISEGVWSSYEQYF
-,TRBV27,TRBD2,TRBJ2-7,TGTGCCAGCAGTTCACCGGGACTAGCGGGTTCCTACGAGCAGTACTTC,CASSSPGLAGSYEQYF
-,TRBV25-1,-,TRBJ2-3,TGTGCCAGCAGTGAGACAGGCGTGGGCACAGATACGCAGTATTTT,CASSETGVGTDTQYF
once,TRBV6-1,-,TRBJ1-2,TGTGCCAGCAGCGAAAAACTAAGGGGCGATGGCTACACCTTC,CASSEKLRGDGYTF
-,TRBV5-4,TRBD2,TRBJ2-7,TGTGCCAGCGGGACTAGCGGACCCTACGAGCAGTACTTC,CASGTSGPYEQYF
few,TRBV6-1,-,TRBJ1-4,TGTGCCAGCAGGGCGGTCCGGGATGAAAAACTGTTTTTT,CASRAVRDEKLFF
-,TRBV9,TRBD2,TRBJ2-3,TGTGCCAGCAGCGCCCCTAGCGGGGGGACAGATACGCAGTATTTT,CASSAPSGGTDTQYF
-,TRBV9,-,TRBJ2-5,TGTGCCAGCAGCGTTACAGGGACCGCCAAAGAGACCCAGTACTTC,CASSVTGTAKETQYF
-,TRBV7-9,TRBD2,TRBJ2-2,TGTGCCAGCAGCTTAACTAGCGCGAACACCGGGGAGCTGTTTTTT,CASSLTSANTGELFF
-,TRBV28,-,TRBJ1-5,TGTGCCAGCAGTTTAACACTTGGACTGAGCAATCAGCCCCAGCATTTT,CASSLTLGLSNQPQHF
-,TRBV28,-,TRBJ1-6,TGTGCCAGCAGCCCCGGACAGCCAAATTCACCCCTCCACTTT,CASSPGQPNSPLHF
-,TRBV28,TRBD1,TRBJ1-3,TGTGCCAGCAGTTATCCCACAGGGGCGGCTGGAAACACCATATATTTT,CASSYPTGAAGNTIYF
-,TRBV19,TRBD1,TRBJ1-5,TGTGCCAGTAGTATACCGGGACAGGGGGCTGGACAGCCCCAGCATTTT,CASSIPGQGAGQPQHF
-,TRBV7-9,-,TRBJ2-3,TGTGCCAGCAGCCCCCCCGCAGATACGCAGTATTTT,CASSPPADTQYF
few,TRBV23-1,TRBD2,TRBJ2-2,TGCGCCAGCAGTCAATCTCGGGGGAGGGCCTCACCCGGGGAGCTGTTTTTT,CASSQSRGRASPGELFF
-,TRBV7-6,TRBD2,TRBJ2-5,TGTGCCAGCAGCTCTAGCGGCCCTAGCGGGGAGACCCAGTACTTC,CASSSSGPSGETQYF
-,TRBV9,-,TRBJ2-2,TGTGCCAGCCACCGGGGAATAACCGGGGAGCTGTTTTTT,CASHRGITGELFF
-,TRBV6-6,-,TRBJ1-5,TGTGCCAGCACCGACTGGGTTCAGCCCCAGCATTTT,CASTDWVQPQHF
-,TRBV5-6,TRBD1,TRBJ1-5,TGTGCCAGCAGCTTCTGGGACAGGGACGTCAGCAATCAGCCCCAGCATTTT,CASSFWDRDVSNQPQHF
-,TRBV2,-,TRBJ2-5,TGTGCCAGGACAGGCGCGGAGACCCAGTACTTC,CARTGAETQYF
-,TRBV7-7,TRBD2,TRBJ2-7,TGTGCTAGCAGCTTACTGCACGGACTAGCGCAAAAAGACGAGCAGTACTTC,CASSLLHGLAQKDEQYF
-,TRBV7-9,-,TRBJ1-4,TGTGCCAGCAGCCTACACCGGGACTCTGGTGAAAAACTGTTTTTT,CASSLHRDSGEKLFF
-,TRBV27,TRBD2,TRBJ2-3,TGTGCCAGCAGTTTCGGGAGGAAAGATACGCAGTATTTT,CASSFGRKDTQYF
-,TRBV2,TRBD1,TRBJ1-2,TGTGCCAGCAGTGTGGTTGGGACAGGGGACGGGGGCTACACCTTC,CASSVVGTGDGGYTF
few,TRBV5-4,-,TRBJ2-1,TGTGCCAGCAGCTTCCGTCGGGATAATGAGCAGTTCTTC,CASSFRRDNEQFF
-,TRBV5-1,-,TRBJ2-7,TGCGCCAGCAGCGCACAGGGTGGCTACGAGCAGTACTTC,CASSAQGGYEQYF
-,TRBV2,-,TRBJ2-1,TGTGCCAGCAGTGAAAGTGTACTCAATGAGCAGTTCTTC,CASSESVLNEQFF
few,TRBV5-1,-,TRBJ1-1,TGCGCCAGCAGCTTCATAGGACAGCACACTGAAGCTTTCTTT,CASSFIGQHTEAFF
-,TRBV5-8,TRBD1,TRBJ1-1,TGTGCCAGCAGCTTAACCGGGACAGGGTTACTCGAGACTGAAGCTTTCTTT,CASSLTGTGLLETEAFF
-,TRBV27,-,TRBJ1-1,TGTGCCAGCAGTTTAATGGGCGCCACTGAAGCTTTCTTT,CASSLMGATEAFF
-,TRBV4-1,-,TRBJ2-3,TGCGCCAGCAGCCAAGATCGCCCCGGCGGGGCGGTGAGTGATACGCAGTATTTT,CASSQDRPGGAVSDTQYF
-,TRBV30,-,TRBJ1-5,TGTGCCTGGAGTGTATGGTCTCGAACGGGGCCCCAGCATTTT,CAWSVWSRTGPQHF
-,TRBV5-8,-,TRBJ2-7,TGTGCCAGCAGCTTGACAGGGAGGGCCGAGCAGTACTTC,CASSLTGRAEQYF
-,TRBV27,-,TRBJ1-5,TGTGCCAGCAGTTCCCCGCGGGGTTCGGCATATAGCAATCAGCCCCAGCATTTT,CASSSPRGSAYSNQPQHF
-,TRBV4-1,-,TRBJ1-2,TGCGCCAGCAGCCCCGCACCCCGCGGGGCGGAGGGCTACACCTTC,CASSPAPRGAEGYTF
-,TRBV9,TRBD1,TRBJ2-7,TGTGCCAGCAGCGGCCGGGACAGGGCAGCCTACGAGCAGTACTTC,CASSGRDRAAYEQYF
-,TRBV27,-,TRBJ2-7,TGTGCCAGCAGTTCGGACAGCTACGAGCAGTACTTC,CASSSDSYEQYF
-,TRBV19,-,TRBJ1-3,TGTGCCAGTAGTCAGGGGCTGGAAACTCTCATATATTTT,CASSQGLETLIYF
-,TRBV7-2,-,TRBJ1-4,TGTGCCAGCAGCCGAGACAGAGTCCAAATAGGAGAAAAACTGTTTTTT,CASSRDRVQIGEKLFF
once,TRBV5-1,TRBD2,TRBJ2-2,TGCGCCAGCAGCTTGGTCTCGGCTAGCGGGAGTTTTGGTAGGGAGCTGTTTTTT,CASSLVSASGSFGRELFF
few,TRBV5-6,-,TRBJ1-4,TGTGCCAGCAGCTTCGGGGGGGATCGTGAAAAACTGTTTTTT,CASSFGGDREKLFF
-,TRBV5-1,TRBD1,TRBJ1-3,TGCGCCAGCAGCACCGGACAGGAACGCTCTGGAAACACCATATATTTT,CASSTGQERSGNTIYF
-,TRBV18,TRBD1,TRBJ1-1,TGTGCCAGCTCACCACCGATCAGTGACAGGGGGACGAACACTGAAGCTTTCTTT,CASSPPISDRGTNTEAFF
-,TRBV19,TRBD1,TRBJ1-4,TGTGCCAGTAACAGGGACAGTGGGGAAAAACTGTTTTTT,CASNRDSGEKLFF
-,TRBV6-1,-,TRBJ1-5,TGTGCCAGTAGTGCCCCGAGGGGGGGCGGGTGGCAGCCCCAGCATTTT,CASSAPRGGGWQPQHF
-,TRBV6-6,TRBD1,TRBJ1-5,TGTGCCAGCAGTTCGGGACAGGGTATTGGAAATCAGCCCCAGCATTTT,CASSSGQGIGNQPQHF
-,TRBV28,-,TRBJ1-1,TGTGCCAGCAGCCCCGGGGGGCGGGAGAACACTGAAGCTTTCTTT,CASSPGGRENTEAFF
-,TRBV6-1,TRBD1,TRBJ1-5,TGTGCCAGCACCCTTGGACAGGGTGGCCAGCCCCAGCATTTT,CASTLGQGGQPQHF
few,TRBV29-1,TRBD1,TRBJ1-1,TGCAGCGTTGCTCGGACAGGGGGCGTCACTGAAGCTTTCTTT,CSVARTGGVTEAFF
-,TRBV5-4,-,TRBJ1-2,TGTGCCAGCAGCTTGGGACAGGCGGCTAACTATGGCTACACCTTC,CASSLGQAANYGYTF